These 14 T cell receptor beta chains were sequenced from one sample in a study of post-analysis software for immune sequencing data. Notes on the study in general: A few TRBV segments occurring more often in patients than controls included TRBV5-6, TRBV5-1 and TRBV20-1.

These receptors have no known antigen. The TCR beta cDNA libraries contained unique molecular identifiers. TCRdb re-analysed the PCR reads in MiXCR, keeping a single row per CDR3 protein. The repertoire consists of about 820,000 distinct CDR3 sequences, with approximately 50% occurring once and the leading ten covering around 4.5%. Sequenced material: blood. Receptors originate from a girl between 5 and 17 years old with multiple sclerosis.

The V and J genes are TRBV20-1 and TRBJ2-5; TRBD1 might be the D (6 bases). The V end lost 6 bases, the J end lost 11 bases, and 25 bases lay between the germline ends. The CDR3 length is 14 residues. The V gene's germline CDR1 is DFQATT and CDR2 SNEGSKA (reference sequence). DNA of the CDR3: TGCAGTGCCCTTAGGGGGTCCCAAGATAAACGGCAGTACTTC. Residues: CSALRGSQDKRQYF.

The V call is TRBV20-1, the J call TRBJ2-3, with D unresolved. CDR3 length equals 13 residues. Looked up from germline, CDR1 is DFQATT and CDR2 is SNEGSKA (reference sequence). The germline V and J ends were trimmed by 2 bases and 4 bases, with 10 bases remaining between them. CDR3 sequence: CSARLGLSDTQYF. Here the CDR3 DNA reads TGCAGTGCTAGACTAGGCCTATCAGATACGCAGTATTTT.

This clonotype has a handful of counts. In DNA form, the CDR3 reads TGCAGTGCTGGGGACCCAGCCTCCTACAATGAGCAGTTCTTC. It specifies CSAGDPASYNEQFF. The rearrangement uses TRBV20-1 and TRBJ2-1; D possibly uses TRBD1 or TRBD2 (5 bases each). CDR3 length: 14 residues. The germline CDR1 and CDR2 sequences are DFQATT and SNEGSKA (reference sequence). V gave up 5 bases and J gave up 0 bases, with 11 bases separating them.

The chain employs TRBV20-1 and TRBJ2-7, with a possible D match to TRBD2 (5 bases). The CDR3 loop spans 12 amino acids. Per the germline V gene, CDR1 is DFQATT and CDR2 is SNEGSKA (reference sequence). This CDR3 is CSACSASYEQYF. In DNA form, the CDR3 reads TGCAGCGCCTGTAGCGCATCCTACGAGCAGTACTTC.

The V gene is TRBV12-3 or TRBV12-4, the J gene TRBJ2-1, with 11 bases lining up with TRBD2. The CDR3 spans 12 residues. Trimming took 1 base from V and 15 from J; bases not matched to a gene: 2. CDR3: CASSLVLAGVFF. Written as DNA, the CDR3 is TGTGCCAGCAGTTTAGTACTAGCGGGAGTGTTCTTC.

The V gene is TRBV29-1, the J gene TRBJ2-1, with 9 bases aligning to TRBD1. V gave up 6 bases and J gave up 12 bases; unmatched junction bases: 9. The length of the CDR3 is 12 residues. Germline V lookup: CDR1 SQVTM, CDR2 ANQGSEA. The CDR3: CSVGGQGSWQFF. The CDR3 DNA reads as TGCAGCGTGGGGGGACAGGGAAGTTGGCAGTTCTTC.

CDR3 coding DNA: TGTGCCAGCAGTTACTGGGGCAGGGAGGACTATGGCTACACCTTC. This sequence encodes CASSYWGREDYGYTF. This chain links TRBV6-5 with TRBJ1-2, with a possible D match to TRBD1 (5 bases). CDR1 is MNHEY and CDR2 is SVGAGI in the germline V gene. The V end lost 1 base, the J end lost 3 bases, and 12 bases lay between the germline ends. The CDR3 consists of 15 residues.

This clonotype was picked up one time. The chain carries TRBV5-1 and TRBJ2-1; a possible D gene is TRBD2 (6 bases). Between the trimmed V and J ends, which lost 4 bases and 5 bases, there was a span of 13 bases. This CDR3 is 14 amino acids long. CDR1 is SGHRS and CDR2 is YFSETQ in the germline V gene. The chain's CDR3 is CASSRTGGDNEQFF. The CDR3 DNA is TGCGCCAGCAGCAGGACGGGCGGGGACAATGAGCAGTTCTTC.

This clonotype was observed a single time. The chain couples TRBV20-1 to TRBJ2-1, with D possibly matching TRBD2 (5 bases). TRBJ2-7 explains the end of the DNA better; the J call may be wrong. This CDR3 contains 15 residues. Per the germline V gene, CDR1 is DFQATT and CDR2 is SNEGSKA (reference sequence). The CDR3 sequence is CSARGGSGVYNEQYF. The CDR3 DNA reads TGCAGTGCTAGGGGCGGAAGCGGAGTATACAATGAGCAGTACTTC.

The gene calls are TRBV4-1 and TRBJ2-7, with D perhaps assigned TRBD1 or TRBD2 (5 bases each). Germline V lookup: CDR1 MGHRA, CDR2 YSYEKL. The V gene lost 3 bases and the J gene lost 1 base, with 10 bases spanning the gap. The CDR3 loop spans 14 amino acids. CDR3 loop: CASSHRDQSYEQYF. CDR3 nucleotide sequence: TGCGCCAGCAGCCACCGGGACCAGTCCTACGAGCAGTACTTC.

The J gene is TRBJ2-5, the V gene TRBV20-1, with TRBD2 matching over 8 bases. Germline CDR1 and CDR2: DFQATT and SNEGSKA (reference sequence). Germline trimming cut 0 bases from V and 5 bases from J; bases unmatched to any gene: 5. The CDR3 is made up of 14 amino acids. CDR3 residues: CSARDHGGGETQYF. The CDR3 DNA sequence: TGCAGTGCTAGAGATCACGGCGGGGGGGAGACCCAGTACTTC.

The CDR3: CASTQPGQGGYTF. The CDR3, as DNA: TGTGCCAGCACCCAGCCCGGACAGGGCGGCTACACCTTC. The V gene is TRBV6-8, the J gene TRBJ1-2, with 8 bases fitting TRBD1. After removal of 7 bases from V and 8 bases from J, the junction contained 9 bases not matched to a gene. This CDR3 is built from 13 residues. Per germline, CDR1 MNHGY and CDR2 SAAAGT.

This chain uses TRBV12-3 or TRBV12-4 with TRBJ2-7, with D possibly matching TRBD1 (6 bases). This CDR3 is 14 amino acids long. With 6 bases removed from V and 2 bases from J, the gap between germline ends came to 14 bases. The CDR3 coding sequence is TGTGCCAGCAGCAAACACGACAGGACCTACGAGCAGTACTTC. Residues: CASSKHDRTYEQYF.

This clonotype was detected only a few times. The chain combines TRBV29-1 with TRBJ1-2; D not resolved. Per germline, CDR1 SQVTM and CDR2 ANQGSEA. The CDR3 extends over 18 amino acids. With 0 bases removed from V and 1 base from J, the gap between germline ends came to 21 bases. The CDR3 protein is CSVEDPAAADASNYGYTF. Here the CDR3 DNA reads TGCAGCGTTGAAGATCCTGCGGCAGCAGATGCCAGTAACTATGGCTACACCTTC.